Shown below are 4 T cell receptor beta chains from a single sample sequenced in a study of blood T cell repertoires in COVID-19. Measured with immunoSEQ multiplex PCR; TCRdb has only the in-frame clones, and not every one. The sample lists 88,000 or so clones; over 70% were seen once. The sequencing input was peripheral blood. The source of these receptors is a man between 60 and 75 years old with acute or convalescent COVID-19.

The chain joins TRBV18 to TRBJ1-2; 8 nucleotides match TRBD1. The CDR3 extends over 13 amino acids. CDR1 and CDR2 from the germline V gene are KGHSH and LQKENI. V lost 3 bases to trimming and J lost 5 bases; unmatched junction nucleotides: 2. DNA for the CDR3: TGTGCCAGCTCACCGGGACAGGAGTATGGCTACACCTTC. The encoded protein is CASSPGQEYGYTF.

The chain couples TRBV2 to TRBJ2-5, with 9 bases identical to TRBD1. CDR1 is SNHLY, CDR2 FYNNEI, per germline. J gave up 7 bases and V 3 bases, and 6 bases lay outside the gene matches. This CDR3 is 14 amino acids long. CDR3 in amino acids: CASSEGQGKVTQYF. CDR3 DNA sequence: TGTGCCAGCAGTGAGGGACAGGGTAAAGTGACCCAGTACTTC.

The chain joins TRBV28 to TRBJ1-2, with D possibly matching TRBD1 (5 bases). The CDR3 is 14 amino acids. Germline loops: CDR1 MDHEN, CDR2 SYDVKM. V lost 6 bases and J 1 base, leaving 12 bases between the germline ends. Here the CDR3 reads CASRLRQFNYGYTF. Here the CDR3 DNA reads TGTGCCAGCAGACTCAGACAGTTTAACTATGGCTACACCTTC.

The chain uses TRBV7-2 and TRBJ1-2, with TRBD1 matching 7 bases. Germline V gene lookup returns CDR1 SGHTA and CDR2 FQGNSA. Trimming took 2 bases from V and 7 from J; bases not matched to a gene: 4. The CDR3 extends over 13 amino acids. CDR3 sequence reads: CASSLTGDIGYTF. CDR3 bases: TGTGCCAGCAGCTTAACAGGGGACATTGGCTACACCTTC.